This T cell receptor beta chain was observed in a study of T cells in Graves' hyperthyroidism and ophthalmopathy. The V gene lost 6 bases and the J gene lost 4 bases, with 21 bases spanning the gap. This CDR3 spans 16 amino acids. CDR1 ENHRY and CDR2 SYGVKD come from the germline V gene. Amplified TCR beta CDR3 regions came from RNA transcripts. TCR CDR3 underwent first-round RT-PCR with the HTBI primer set. MiXCR, run by TCRdb on the multiplex PCR reads, gives a single entry per CDR3 protein. The table lists more than 300,000 distinct CDR3 sequences, about a fifth of them singletons. A remark on this clonotype: Its antigen is unknown.

General study findings and limits: Most clonotypes expanded in thyroid above 0.001 were likewise present in blood.

Patients having uncontrolled infection, another autoimmune disease, pregnancy or lactation were not included. The receptor's source is a man in his late teens or twenties with Graves' ophthalmopathy. The rearrangement links TRBV10-3 to TRBJ1-2; D is undetermined. Sequenced material: blood. CDR3 protein: CAIRPQETHPAYGYTF. The DNA for the CDR3 is TGTGCCATCAGACCGCAGGAGACTCACCCGGCCTATGGCTACACCTTC.